This TCR beta chain was profiled in a study of identical twins. Study-wide findings and caveats: Abundant beta clonotypes from cord blood had fewer insertions, unlike memory repertoires, which showed none. Out-of-frame TCR alpha sharing observed in monozygotic twins exceeded model estimates.

Per germline, CDR1 DFQATT and CDR2 SNEGSKA (reference sequence). V shed 5 bases, J shed 11 bases, and the junction held 13 bases outside the gene matches. This CDR3 region has 14 residues. A remark on this clonotype: Its antigen is as yet unknown.

A single record per CDR3 protein comes from TCRdb applying MiXCR to the 5' RACE reads. This table has some 1,700,000 distinct CDR3 sequences, around 29% appearing once. The rearrangement joins TRBV20-1 to TRBJ2-1, with 9 bases identical to TRBD2. The receptor comes from a newborn girl in good health. Material for sequencing was cord blood. CDR3 amino acids: CSAWLRRLADQQFF. The CDR3, as DNA: TGCAGTGCTTGGCTTCGTCGACTAGCGGACCAGCAGTTCTTC.